This is a list of T cell receptor beta chains from one sample in a study of blood T cell repertoires in COVID-19. Sequenced by immunoSEQ multiplex PCR; TCRdb stores in-frame clones only, minus some. The data contain about 120,000 clones, around 91% of them seen just once; the ten biggest clones take up 3.8%. The source material was peripheral blood. Every receptor here comes from a woman aged 60 to 75 with COVID-19, enrolled during active disease. CDR3s include the opening cysteine and the closing phenylalanine or tryptophan. The D gene is left open where the match is weak. Not every row has a clone size; where given, it reads once, few, many or a size class.

TRBD1 TRBJ1-6 NA TRBV6-5 CASSLGQGGNSPLHF TGTGCCAGCAGTTTAGGACAGGGAGGTAATTCACCCCTCCACTTT
TRBD1 TRBJ2-1 NA TRBV7-3 CASSLRTGGSYNEQFF TGTGCCAGCAGCTTACGTACAGGGGGCTCCTACAATGAGCAGTTCTTC
NA TRBJ1-1 NA TRBV12-3/TRBV12-4 CASSQGMNTEAFF TGTGCCAGCAGCCAGGGGATGAACACTGAAGCTTTCTTT
NA TRBJ1-1 NA TRBV19 CASSIDRGYTEAFF TGTGCCAGTAGTATAGATCGGGGATACACTGAAGCTTTCTTT
NA TRBJ2-5 NA TRBV11-3 CASSLSGEETQYF TGTGCCAGCAGCTTATCAGGGGAAGAGACCCAGTACTTC
TRBD1 TRBJ2-5 NA TRBV5-1 CASSSRTGVEETQYF TGCGCCAGCAGCTCGCGGACAGGAGTTGAAGAGACCCAGTACTTC
NA TRBJ1-1 NA TRBV6-5 CASNRGGANTEAFF TGTGCCAGCAACAGAGGGGGGGCGAACACTGAAGCTTTCTTT
TRBD1 TRBJ2-1 NA TRBV11-3 CASSLVGQGLNEQFF TGTGCCAGCAGCTTAGTGGGACAGGGTTTAAATGAGCAGTTCTTC
NA TRBJ1-3 NA TRBV27 CASSPLGVDGNTIYF TGTGCCAGCAGCCCTCTGGGAGTGGATGGAAACACCATATATTTT
NA TRBJ1-1 NA TRBV6-5 CASSYLAYTEAFF TGTGCCAGCAGTTACCTGGCTTACACTGAAGCTTTCTTT
TRBD1 TRBJ1-2 NA TRBV4-3 CASSQSPRQGARGYTF TGCGCCAGCAGCCAATCACCCCGACAGGGGGCGAGGGGCTACACCTTC
NA TRBJ1-3 NA TRBV2 CASGLDSGATLGNTIYF TGTGCCAGCGGTCTCGACAGCGGGGCTACTCTTGGAAACACCATATATTTT
NA TRBJ2-3 NA TRBV4-2 CASSPRPASTDTQYF TGTGCCAGCAGCCCCAGGCCCGCTAGCACAGATACGCAGTATTTT
NA TRBJ2-3 NA TRBV4-3 CASSLSLEIDTQYF TGCGCCAGCAGCCTTTCCCTTGAGATAGATACGCAGTATTTT
TRBD1 TRBJ2-7 NA TRBV4-2 CASSQVWRDRASYEQYF TGTGCCAGCAGCCAAGTCTGGCGGGACAGGGCCTCCTACGAGCAGTACTTC
NA TRBJ1-1 NA TRBV4-3 CASSQEGRNTEAFF TGCGCCAGCAGCCAAGAGGGGAGGAACACTGAAGCTTTCTTT
TRBD1 TRBJ2-5 NA TRBV6-5 CASSYSPGGGWETQYF TGTGCCAGCAGTTACTCCCCAGGGGGCGGGTGGGAGACCCAGTACTTC
TRBD2 TRBJ2-4 once TRBV12-3/TRBV12-4 CASSLGGENIQYF TGTGCCAGCAGTTTGGGGGGGGAAAACATTCAGTACTTC
NA TRBJ1-1 NA TRBV4-3 CASSQGRTEAFF TGCGCCAGCAGCCAAGGGAGAACTGAAGCTTTCTTT
NA TRBJ1-6 NA TRBV18 CASSLTLGISNSPLHF TGTGCCAGCTCGCTTACCCTCGGTATCTCCAATTCACCCCTCCACTTT
NA TRBJ1-4 NA TRBV21-1 CASSKAGARRNEKLFF TGTGCCAGCAGCAAAGCTGGCGCCAGGCGTAATGAAAAACTGTTTTTT
NA TRBJ1-4 NA TRBV18 CASSPLVQGNEKLFF TGTGCCAGCTCACCACTAGTCCAGGGGAATGAAAAACTGTTTTTT
TRBD2 TRBJ2-2 NA TRBV24-1 CATGPRGDTGELFF TGTGCCACCGGCCCGCGGGGGGACACCGGGGAGCTGTTTTTT
TRBD1 TRBJ1-2 NA TRBV27 CASGRQGANYGYTF TGTGCCAGCGGCCGACAGGGGGCGAACTATGGCTACACCTTC
NA TRBJ2-3 NA TRBV3-1/TRBV3-2 CASSQEEGVDTQYF TGTGCCAGCAGCCAAGAAGAGGGGGTGGATACGCAGTATTTT
NA TRBJ1-4 NA TRBV5-5 CASSSRQVNEKLFF TGTGCCAGCAGCTCAAGACAGGTTAATGAAAAACTGTTTTTT
NA TRBJ2-1 NA TRBV6-6 CASSYSSNNEQFF TGTGCCAGCAGTTACTCGTCTAACAATGAGCAGTTCTTC
NA TRBJ2-1 once TRBV7-9 CASSHRRSQAGEQFF TGTGCCAGCAGCCACCGCCGGTCCCAGGCCGGTGAGCAGTTCTTC
NA TRBJ2-5 NA TRBV6-6 CASTGQYQETQYF TGTGCCAGCACTGGACAGTACCAAGAGACCCAGTACTTC
TRBD1 TRBJ1-1 NA TRBV19 CASSRNPGTANTEAFF TGTGCCAGTAGTAGAAACCCCGGGACAGCAAACACTGAAGCTTTCTTT
TRBD1 TRBJ1-4 once TRBV5-4 CASSLGTGANEKLFF TGTGCCAGCAGCCTCGGGACAGGGGCTAATGAAAAACTGTTTTTT
TRBD2 TRBJ2-1 NA TRBV20-1 CSASVSGTSGINNYNEQFF TGCAGTGCTAGTGTTTCCGGGACTAGCGGAATAAACAACTACAATGAGCAGTTCTTC
NA TRBJ2-1 once TRBV15 CATSRAWAGGKYNEQFF TGTGCCACCAGCAGAGCCTGGGCAGGGGGGAAATACAATGAGCAGTTCTTC
TRBD1 TRBJ1-3 NA TRBV2 CASGAGQGANTIYF TGTGCCAGCGGGGCTGGACAGGGGGCTAACACCATATATTTT
TRBD1 TRBJ2-3 NA TRBV7-6 CASSYILGTESTDTQYF TGTGCCAGCAGCTATATTCTAGGGACAGAGAGCACAGATACGCAGTATTTT
NA TRBJ2-7 NA TRBV7-9 CASSLTTYEQYF TGTGCCAGCAGCTTGACAACCTACGAGCAGTACTTC
TRBD1 TRBJ2-7 NA TRBV7-9 CASSLGRDRAYEQYF TGTGCCAGCAGCTTAGGACGGGACAGGGCCTACGAGCAGTACTTC
NA TRBJ2-2 NA TRBV6-2/TRBV6-3 CASSYARRITGELFF TGTGCCAGCAGTTACGCACGCAGGATCACCGGGGAGCTGTTTTTT
NA TRBJ1-3 NA TRBV3-1/TRBV3-2 CASSRGRGTDISGNTIYF TGTGCCAGCAGCCGAGGGAGGGGTACGGACATCTCTGGAAACACCATATATTTT
NA TRBJ1-1 NA TRBV7-9 CASSLGSRAPEAFF TGTGCCAGCAGCTTAGGGTCCAGGGCCCCTGAAGCTTTCTTT
TRBD1 TRBJ1-2 NA TRBV19 CASRGQGNSGRYTF TGTGCCAGTAGGGGACAGGGGAATTCCGGTCGCTACACCTTC
TRBD1 TRBJ2-1 once TRBV15 CATSARQGGNEQFF TGTGCCACCAGCGCAAGACAGGGTGGCAATGAGCAGTTCTTC
TRBD1 TRBJ1-5 NA TRBV6-5 CASSIDRVGPQHF TGTGCCAGCAGCATCGACAGGGTCGGGCCCCAGCATTTT
TRBD1 TRBJ2-2 NA TRBV7-6 CASSTRPGQGPISGHTGELFF TGTGCCAGCAGCACCCGTCCGGGACAGGGGCCAATTAGTGGGCACACCGGGGAGCTGTTTTTT
NA TRBJ2-2 NA TRBV3-1/TRBV3-2 CASSHSGDGGELFF TGTGCCAGCAGCCATTCAGGGGATGGCGGGGAGCTGTTTTTT
TRBD1 TRBJ2-2 NA TRBV18 CASSPDRAAGELFF TGTGCCAGCTCGCCAGACAGGGCGGCCGGGGAGCTGTTTTTT
NA TRBJ1-2 NA TRBV19 CASSPGPNYGYTF TGTGCCAGTAGTCCAGGCCCCAACTATGGCTACACCTTC
NA TRBJ1-2 NA TRBV29-1 CAGGERANYGYTF TGCGCAGGAGGAGAGCGCGCTAACTATGGCTACACCTTC
NA TRBJ1-1 NA TRBV4-2 CASSQVNSYPGEAFF TGTGCCAGCAGCCAAGTCAACTCCTACCCGGGAGAAGCTTTCTTT
NA TRBJ1-3 once TRBV5-4 CASSLVGGPRSGNTIYF TGTGCCAGCAGCTTGGTTGGAGGACCCCGCTCTGGAAACACCATATATTTT
NA TRBJ2-7 few TRBV20-1 CSASAPPGATSSYEQYF TGCAGTGCTAGTGCCCCCCCGGGTGCCACGAGCTCCTACGAGCAGTACTTC
TRBD1 TRBJ2-7 NA TRBV6-2/TRBV6-3 CASGLTGGVFREQYF TGTGCCAGCGGTTTGACAGGGGGCGTCTTTCGCGAGCAGTACTTC
NA TRBJ1-3 NA TRBV2 CASSEGAGTGNTIYF TGTGCCAGCAGTGAAGGGGCGGGGACTGGAAACACCATATATTTT